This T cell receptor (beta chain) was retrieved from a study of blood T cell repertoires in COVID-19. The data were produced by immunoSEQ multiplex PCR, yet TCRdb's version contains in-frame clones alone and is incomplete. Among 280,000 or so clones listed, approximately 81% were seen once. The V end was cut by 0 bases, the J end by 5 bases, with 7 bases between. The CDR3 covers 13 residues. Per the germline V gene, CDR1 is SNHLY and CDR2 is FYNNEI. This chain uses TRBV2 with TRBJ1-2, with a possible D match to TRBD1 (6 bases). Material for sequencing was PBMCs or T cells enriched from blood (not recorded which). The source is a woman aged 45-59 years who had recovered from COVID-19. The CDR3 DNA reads TGTGCCAGCAGTGAAGCGCAGGGGTATGGCTACACCTTC. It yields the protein CASSEAQGYGYTF.